This T cell receptor (beta chain) emerged from a study of T cell repertoires in cytomegalovirus infection. Overall study context: Recently identified HLA-C-restricted CMV epitopes were used, and well-studied HLA-B-restricted CMV epitopes were used as well.

Germline V gene sequence: CDR1 SGHTA, CDR2 FQGNSA. V lost 3 bases, J lost 2 bases, and 6 bases lay in between. The CDR3 runs to 13 residues. Each CDR3 protein gets one entry after TCRdb re-called the reads with MiXCR. The sample contains hundreds of thousands of distinct CDR3 sequences, about 39% of which appear only once. This clonotype was seen at least ten times. What it binds is unknown. The sequencing here drew on cultured PBMCs, taken from culture after CMV antigen stimulation. The TCR comes from a human donor in good health (CMV status not recorded). Some clones in this sample may be carry-over from other donors' samples. This chain links TRBV7-2 with TRBJ2-3; D unresolved. The CDR3, as DNA: TGTGCCAGCAGCTTCCCCCTCACAGATACGCAGTATTTT. Its translation is CASSFPLTDTQYF.